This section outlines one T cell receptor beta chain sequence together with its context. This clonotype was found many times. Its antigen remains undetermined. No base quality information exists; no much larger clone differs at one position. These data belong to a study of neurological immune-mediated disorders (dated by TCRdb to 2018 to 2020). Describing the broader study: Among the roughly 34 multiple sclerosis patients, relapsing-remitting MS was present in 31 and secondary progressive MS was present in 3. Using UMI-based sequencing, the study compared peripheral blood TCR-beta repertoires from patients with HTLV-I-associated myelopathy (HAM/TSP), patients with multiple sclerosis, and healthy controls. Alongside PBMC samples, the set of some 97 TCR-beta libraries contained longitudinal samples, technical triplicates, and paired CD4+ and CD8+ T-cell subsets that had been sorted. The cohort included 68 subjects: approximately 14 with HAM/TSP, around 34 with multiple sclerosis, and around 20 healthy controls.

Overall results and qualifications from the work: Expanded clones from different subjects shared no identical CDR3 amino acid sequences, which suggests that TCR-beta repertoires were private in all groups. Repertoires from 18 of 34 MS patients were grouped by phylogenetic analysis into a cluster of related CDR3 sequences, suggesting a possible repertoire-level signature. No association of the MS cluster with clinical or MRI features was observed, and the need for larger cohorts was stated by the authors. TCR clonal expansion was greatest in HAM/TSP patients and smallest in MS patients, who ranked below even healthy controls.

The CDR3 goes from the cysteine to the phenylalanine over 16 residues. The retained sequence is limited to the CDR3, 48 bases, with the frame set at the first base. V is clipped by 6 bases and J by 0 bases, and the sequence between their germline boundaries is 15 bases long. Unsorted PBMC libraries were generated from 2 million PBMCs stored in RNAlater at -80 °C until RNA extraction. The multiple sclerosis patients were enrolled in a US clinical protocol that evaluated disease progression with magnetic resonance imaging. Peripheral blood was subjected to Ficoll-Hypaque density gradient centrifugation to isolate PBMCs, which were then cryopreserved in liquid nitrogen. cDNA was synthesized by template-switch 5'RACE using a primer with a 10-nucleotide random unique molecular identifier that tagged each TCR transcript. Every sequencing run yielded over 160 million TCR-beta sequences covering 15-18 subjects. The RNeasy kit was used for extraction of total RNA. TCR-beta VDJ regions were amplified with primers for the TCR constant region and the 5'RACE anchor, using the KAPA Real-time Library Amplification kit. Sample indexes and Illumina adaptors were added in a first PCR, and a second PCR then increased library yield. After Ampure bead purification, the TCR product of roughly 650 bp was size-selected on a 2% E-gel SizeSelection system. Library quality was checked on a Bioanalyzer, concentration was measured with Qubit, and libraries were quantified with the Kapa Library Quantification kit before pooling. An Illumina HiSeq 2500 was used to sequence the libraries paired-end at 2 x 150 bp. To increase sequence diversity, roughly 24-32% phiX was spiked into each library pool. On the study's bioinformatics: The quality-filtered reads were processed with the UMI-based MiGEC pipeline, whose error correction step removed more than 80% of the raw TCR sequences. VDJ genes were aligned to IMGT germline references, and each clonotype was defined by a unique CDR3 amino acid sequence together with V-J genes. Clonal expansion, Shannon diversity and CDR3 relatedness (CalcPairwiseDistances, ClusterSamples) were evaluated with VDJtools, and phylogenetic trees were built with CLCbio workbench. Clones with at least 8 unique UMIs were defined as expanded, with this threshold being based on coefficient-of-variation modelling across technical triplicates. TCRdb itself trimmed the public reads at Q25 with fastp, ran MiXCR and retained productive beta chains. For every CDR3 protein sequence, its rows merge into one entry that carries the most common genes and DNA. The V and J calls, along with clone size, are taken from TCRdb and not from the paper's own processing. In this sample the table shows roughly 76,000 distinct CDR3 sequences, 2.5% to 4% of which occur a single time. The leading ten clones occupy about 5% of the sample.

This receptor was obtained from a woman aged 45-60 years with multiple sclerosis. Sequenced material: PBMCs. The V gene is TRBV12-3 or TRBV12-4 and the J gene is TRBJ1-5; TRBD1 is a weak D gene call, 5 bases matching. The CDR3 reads CASSRGRILSNQPQHF. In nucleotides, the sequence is TGTGCCAGCAGCCGGGGACGTATCCTTAGCAATCAGCCCCAGCATTTT.